The 5 T cell receptor beta chains presented below share a single source sample, sequenced in a study of blood T cell repertoires in COVID-19. Clones were sequenced by immunoSEQ multiplex PCR, and TCRdb holds only the in-frame ones, with some missing. The sample has approximately 200,000 clones, roughly four fifths seen once. Sequenced input: PBMCs or T cells enriched from blood (not recorded which). The receptor set was obtained from a middle-aged man who had recovered from COVID-19.

This clone was picked up one time. The J gene is TRBJ1-2, the V gene TRBV6-5; no clear D gene. The length of the CDR3 is 11 residues. Germline V gives CDR1 MNHEY, CDR2 SVGAGI. Trimming took 6 bases from V and 5 from J, leaving 7 bases between them. The CDR3 sequence is CASREEYGYTF. CDR3 DNA sequence: TGTGCCAGCAGAGAGGAGTATGGCTACACCTTC.

The chain carries TRBV11-2 and TRBJ2-7, with 9 bases that match TRBD1. The CDR3 has 18 amino acids. The V gene end was trimmed by 0 bases and the J gene end by 3 bases; junction bases not matched to a gene: 12. Germline loops: CDR1 SGHAT, CDR2 FQNNGV. The CDR3 reads CASSLDPSDRGVIYEQYF. The CDR3 DNA sequence: TGTGCCAGCAGCTTAGATCCCTCGGACAGGGGTGTGATCTACGAGCAGTACTTC.

The J gene is TRBJ2-3, the V gene TRBV24-1; TRBD1 agrees at 9 bases. The CDR3 runs to 17 residues. Germline V lookup: CDR1 KGHDR, CDR2 SFDVKD. Germline trimming cut 6 bases from V and 4 bases from J; bases unmatched to any gene: 13. CDR3: CATSTRDRAVFPDTQYF. CDR3 coding DNA: TGTGCCACCAGTACCCGGGACAGGGCCGTTTTCCCAGATACGCAGTATTTT.

This clone was found once. CDR3 loop: CASSPRDRGTVNTEAFF. DNA of the CDR3: TGTGCCAGCAGCCCCCGGGACAGGGGTACGGTGAACACTGAAGCTTTCTTT. The chain combines TRBV7-6 with TRBJ1-1; TRBD1 matches 10 bases. V lost 5 bases and J lost 0; bases outside the gene matches: 9. Germline V gene data show CDR1 as SGHVS and CDR2 as FNYEAQ. This CDR3 contains 17 residues.

This clone was counted once. This chain joins TRBV10-1 and TRBJ1-6, with unresolved D. The V end was cut by 3 bases, the J end by 10 bases, with 10 bases between. Germline CDR1 WNHNN, CDR2 SYGVQD (reference sequence). This CDR3 region has 13 residues. The CDR3, as DNA: TGCGCCAGCAGTGAATCGAGGGAGTCACCCCTCCACTTT. This codes for CASSESRESPLHF.